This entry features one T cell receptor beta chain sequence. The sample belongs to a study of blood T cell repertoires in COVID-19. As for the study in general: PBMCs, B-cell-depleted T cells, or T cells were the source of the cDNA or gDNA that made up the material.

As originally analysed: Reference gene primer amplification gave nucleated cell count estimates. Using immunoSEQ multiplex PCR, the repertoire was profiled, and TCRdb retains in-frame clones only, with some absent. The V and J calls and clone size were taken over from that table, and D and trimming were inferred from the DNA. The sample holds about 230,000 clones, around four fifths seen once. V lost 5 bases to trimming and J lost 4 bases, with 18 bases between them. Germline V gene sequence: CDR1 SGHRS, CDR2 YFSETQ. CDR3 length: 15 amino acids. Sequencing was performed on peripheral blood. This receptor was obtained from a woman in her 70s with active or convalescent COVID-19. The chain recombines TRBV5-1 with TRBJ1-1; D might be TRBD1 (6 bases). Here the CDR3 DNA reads TGCGCCAGCAGAACCTCAGGGGCGGGTAGCACTGAAGCTTTCTTT. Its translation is CASRTSGAGSTEAFF.